A single sample gave rise to the 30 T cell receptor beta chains below, sequenced in a study of blood T cell repertoires in COVID-19 (dated by TCRdb to between 2020 and 2021). The method behind the library was the immunoSEQ multiplex PCR assay. Not all clones reach the TCRdb copy of this immuneACCESS table, which keeps in-frame sequences only. Checked studies attribute under half of the gap to unresolved V genes and leave the rest unexplained. The sample includes under 200,000 clones, with approximately 86% observed a single time. The ten biggest clones cover roughly 2.4% of the sample. The source material was peripheral blood. All receptors come from a woman aged 80 or older with COVID-19, enrolled during active disease.

The chain links TRBV11-3 to TRBJ2-1; no clear D. CDR3 length equals 14 residues. Trimming removed 1 base from V and 1 base from J, with 5 bases in between. Germline V gives CDR1 SGHNT, CDR2 YENEEA. CDR3 sequence: CASSLVGSYNEQFF. For the CDR3, the DNA is TGTGCCAGCAGCTTAGTCGGGTCCTACAATGAGCAGTTCTTC.

The chain carries TRBV10-1 and TRBJ2-7; the match to TRBD2 covers 13 bases. The CDR3 sequence is 19 residues long. The V gene end was trimmed by 0 bases and the J gene end by 1 base; junction bases not matched to a gene: 9. Per the germline V gene, CDR1 is WNHNN and CDR2 is SYGVQD (reference sequence). The CDR3 is CASSESINVGLAGSYEQYF. The CDR3 DNA reads TGCGCCAGCAGTGAGTCGATAAATGTGGGACTAGCGGGATCCTACGAGCAGTACTTC.

The rearrangement uses TRBV4-3 and TRBJ1-4, with D possibly TRBD1 on 6 matching bases. V was shortened by 0 bases and J by 8 bases, with 13 bases between the two germline ends. The CDR3 totals 15 residues. Germline V gene lookup returns CDR1 LGHNA and CDR2 YSLEER. The CDR3 protein is CASSQDLTGSEKLFF. DNA of the CDR3: TGCGCCAGCAGCCAAGATCTGACAGGCTCCGAAAAACTGTTTTTT.

The chain uses TRBV6-2 or TRBV6-3 and TRBJ1-1, with D uncertain. This CDR3 has 15 amino acids. Germline V lookup: CDR1 MNHEY, CDR2 SVGEGT. Between the trimmed V and J ends, which lost 5 bases and 0 bases, there was a span of 13 bases. The CDR3 nucleotides read TGTGCCAGCAGTGATCAACGGTTATTGAACACTGAAGCTTTCTTT. Translated, it gives CASSDQRLLNTEAFF.

The chain recombines TRBV27 with TRBJ1-6; TRBD1 agrees at 8 bases. V lost 6 bases and J lost 7; bases outside the gene matches: 5. CDR3 length equals 14 residues. CDR1 MNHEY and CDR2 SMNVEV come from the germline V gene (reference sequence). CDR3 in amino acids: CASSAGGWNSPLHF. The DNA of the CDR3 is TGTGCCAGCAGCGCAGGGGGCTGGAATTCACCCCTCCACTTT.

The V gene is TRBV5-1, the J gene TRBJ2-2, with D possibly being TRBD2 (5 bases). V was pared by 0 bases and J by 5 bases, with 11 bases between. Germline CDR1 SGHRS, CDR2 YFSETQ. The CDR3 runs to 15 residues. The CDR3 region has the DNA TGCGCCAGCAGCTTGGTAGTGGGAGTGACCGGGGAGCTGTTTTTT. Amino acid sequence: CASSLVVGVTGELFF.

This chain uses TRBV6-5 with TRBJ1-1, with 7 nucleotides matching TRBD1. Germline lookup yields CDR1 MNHEY and CDR2 SVGAGI. Losses at the gene ends were 6 bases for V and 8 bases for J; bases not matched to a gene: 6. CDR3 length equals 12 residues. DNA for the CDR3: TGTGCCAGCAGGGATTGGACAGGCGAAGCTTTCTTT. Translating it yields CASRDWTGEAFF.

This chain joins TRBV28 and TRBJ1-4, with D possibly matching TRBD1 (6 bases). V lost 4 bases and J 6 bases, leaving 18 bases between the germline ends. CDR1 MDHEN and CDR2 SYDVKM come from the germline V gene. The CDR3 is made up of 16 amino acids. The CDR3 sequence is CASSYTGQGGDEKLFF. The CDR3 DNA is TGTGCCAGCAGTTATACGGGACAAGGGGGGGATGAAAAACTGTTTTTT.

This clone was found a few times. The chain joins TRBV7-3 to TRBJ1-2, with TRBD1 matching over 7 bases. Germline V gives CDR1 SGHTA, CDR2 FQGTGA. J lost 4 bases, V lost 7 bases, and 6 bases had no gene match. This CDR3 comprises 13 residues. In nucleotides, the CDR3 is TGTGCCAGCACCCCGGACAGGACCTATGGCTACACCTTC. This encodes CASTPDRTYGYTF.

This clone appeared a single time. The chain recombines TRBV4-2 with TRBJ1-1; 7 positions match TRBD1. Germline V gives CDR1 LGHNA, CDR2 YNFKEQ. The ends lost 4 bases at V and 1 base at J; junction bases unmatched: 9. This CDR3 is built from 16 residues. The CDR3 DNA sequence: TGTGCCAGCAGCCGGGCAGGGACAGCCGAGAACACTGAAGCTTTCTTT. Translated, it gives CASSRAGTAENTEAFF.

The chain combines TRBV7-2 with TRBJ2-3; D perhaps matches TRBD2 (6 bases). This CDR3 contains 16 residues. Germline-derived CDR1 and CDR2 are SGHTA and FQGNSA. V lost 1 base and J 0 bases, leaving 11 bases between the germline ends. Here the CDR3 DNA reads TGTGCCAGCAGCTTAGTGGTGGGAGGTAGCACAGATACGCAGTATTTT. Translated: CASSLVVGGSTDTQYF.

This chain connects TRBV7-9 to TRBJ2-6, with a weak D call TRBD2 (5 bases). Trimming shortened V by 4 bases and J by 2 bases, and 9 bases separated the two germline ends. Per germline, CDR1 SEHNR and CDR2 FQNEAQ (reference sequence). The CDR3 runs to 15 residues. CDR3 nucleotides: TGTGCCAGCAGCTCCGGACTCCCTGGGGCCAACGTCCTGACTTTC. It yields the protein CASSSGLPGANVLTF.

The CDR3 reads CASSFSSGLFAFF. DNA for the CDR3: TGCGCCAGCAGCTTCTCCAGTGGCTTGTTTGCTTTCTTT. The chain carries TRBV5-1 and TRBJ1-1, with D uncertain. Germline CDR1 and CDR2: SGHRS and YFSETQ. The CDR3 contains 13 residues. V gave up 2 bases and J gave up 11 bases, with 16 bases separating them.

CDR3 protein: CSVTPGQGVYGYTF. For the CDR3, the DNA is TGCAGCGTGACTCCGGGACAGGGAGTCTATGGCTACACCTTC. The rearrangement joins TRBV29-1 to TRBJ1-2, with TRBD1 matching 9 bases. Looked up from germline, CDR1 is SQVTM and CDR2 is ANQGSEA. The CDR3 extends over 14 amino acids. V trimming: 6 bases; J trimming: 4 bases; junction bases outside the gene matches: 9.

The chain links TRBV6-2 or TRBV6-3 to TRBJ2-5; D is unresolved. V was cut by 4 bases and J by 2 bases, with 11 bases left in between. The CDR3 sequence is 14 residues long. Germline CDR1 is MNHEY and CDR2 is SVGEGT. CDR3 sequence reads: CASSLNGFQETQYF. The CDR3 DNA follows: TGTGCCAGCAGTTTGAATGGCTTTCAAGAGACCCAGTACTTC.

The rearrangement links TRBV19 to TRBJ1-5; no clear D gene. V was trimmed by 9 bases and J by 5 bases, leaving 5 bases between them. The CDR3 has 10 amino acids. The germline gives CDR1 LNHDA, CDR2 SQIVND (reference sequence). The CDR3 is CASPYQPQHF. The CDR3 DNA reads TGTGCCAGCCCCTATCAGCCCCAGCATTTT.

The chain joins TRBV14 to TRBJ1-1, with D tentatively TRBD1 (6 bases). This CDR3 spans 14 amino acids. The V and J ends lost 0 bases and 11 bases respectively, with 16 bases between them. The germline CDR1 and CDR2 sequences are SGHDN and FVKESK. The CDR3 DNA follows: TGTGCCAGCAGCCAAGATTCGCTTCGGACAGTGGCTTTCTTT. Amino acid sequence: CASSQDSLRTVAFF.

The V gene is TRBV9, the J gene TRBJ1-5; 8 positions match TRBD1. J gave up 1 base and V 3 bases, and 6 bases lay outside the gene matches. The CDR3 loop spans 16 amino acids. Germline V lookup: CDR1 SGDLS, CDR2 YYNGEE. The CDR3: CASSAGQGRSNQPQHF. The CDR3 DNA reads as TGTGCCAGCAGCGCCGGACAGGGACGCAGCAATCAGCCCCAGCATTTT.

The chain has TRBV14 and TRBJ2-5, with D tentatively TRBD1 (7 bases). Germline V gives CDR1 SGHDN, CDR2 FVKESK. CDR3 size: 13 residues. The V end lost 5 bases, the J end lost 5 bases, and 12 bases lay between the germline ends. DNA for the CDR3: TGTGCCAGCAGCTTCTCAGGGGGGGAGACCCAGTACTTC. Translation: CASSFSGGETQYF.

V gene TRBV7-2 combines with J gene TRBJ2-5; D gene uncertain. V gave up 0 bases and J gave up 5 bases, with 4 bases separating them. CDR1 SGHTA and CDR2 FQGNSA come from the germline V gene. The CDR3 is 12 residues long. CDR3 coding DNA: TGTGCCAGCAGCTTAGCCGGGGAGACCCAGTACTTC. Translating gives CASSLAGETQYF.

About this clone: The same CDR3 can be traced to other DNA sequences in this sample. The gene calls are TRBV27 and TRBJ2-7, with D unclear. The ends were cut back, 2 bases at V and 2 bases at J, with 7 bases in the middle. The germline CDR1 and CDR2 sequences are MNHEY and SMNVEV (reference sequence). This CDR3 has 13 residues. CDR3 sequence: CASSLGQTYEQYF. CDR3 DNA sequence: TGTGCCAGCAGTTTAGGCCAGACCTACGAGCAGTACTTC.

The sample holds a few counts of this clone. This rearrangement joins TRBV9 to TRBJ1-3; the D is unclear. This CDR3 contains 16 residues. The V gene lost 4 bases and the J gene lost 0 bases, with 14 bases spanning the gap. Looked up from germline, CDR1 is SGDLS and CDR2 is YYNGEE. The DNA for the CDR3 is TGTGCCAGCAGCCCGTACTTCGACACCTCTGGAAACACCATATATTTT. Its translation is CASSPYFDTSGNTIYF.

This rearrangement joins TRBV4-1 to TRBJ1-2, with TRBD1 matching 9 bases. The CDR3 extends over 17 amino acids. Per germline, CDR1 MGHRA and CDR2 YSYEKL. V trimming: 1 base; J trimming: 2 bases; junction bases outside the gene matches: 8. Written as DNA, the CDR3 is TGCGCCAGCAGCCAAGGCGGACAGGGGAACCTCAACTATGGCTACACCTTC. It codes for CASSQGGQGNLNYGYTF.

V gene TRBV28 combines with J gene TRBJ1-2; possibly TRBD1 for D (6 bases). Germline CDR1 and CDR2: MDHEN and SYDVKM. V lost 3 bases and J lost 14, with 19 bases in between. This CDR3 is 13 amino acids long. The CDR3 loop reads CASSLSLGWQGTF. The CDR3 nucleotides read TGTGCCAGCAGTTTGAGTTTGGGTTGGCAGGGGACCTTC.

The chain combines TRBV9 with TRBJ2-5; unclear D gene. Trimming took off 2 bases at V and 4 bases at J, with 9 bases between the two ends. This CDR3 spans 13 amino acids. Germline V gene lookup returns CDR1 SGDLS and CDR2 YYNGEE. This CDR3 reads CASSVGELETQYF. The DNA for the CDR3 is TGTGCCAGCAGCGTTGGAGAGCTAGAGACCCAGTACTTC.

V gene TRBV4-1 combines with J gene TRBJ1-1, with TRBD1 as a possible D gene (6 bases). The V and J ends lost 1 base and 4 bases respectively, with 13 bases between them. Germline CDR1 reads MGHRA; CDR2 reads YSYEKL. The CDR3 consists of 15 residues. This chain's CDR3 is CASSQGWGPGTEAFF. In DNA, the CDR3 is TGCGCCAGCAGCCAAGGTTGGGGGCCGGGCACTGAAGCTTTCTTT.

The chain uses TRBV15 and TRBJ1-5; unclear D gene. Trimming removed 5 bases at V and 0 bases at J, with 8 bases between. Germline V gene sequence: CDR1 LNHNV, CDR2 YYDKDF (reference sequence). This CDR3 is built from 14 residues. The CDR3 region is CATSRGYSNQPQHF. DNA for the CDR3: TGTGCCACCAGCCGCGGGTATAGCAATCAGCCCCAGCATTTT.

This chain joins TRBV5-1 and TRBJ1-1; weak D call: TRBD1 (5 bases). This CDR3 has 13 residues. Germline assignment: CDR1 SGHRS and CDR2 YFSETQ. The germline V and J ends were trimmed by 2 bases and 7 bases, with 12 bases remaining between them. Here the CDR3 DNA reads TGCGCCAGCAGCTTACAGGTAGCCTATGAAGCTTTCTTT. Translated, it gives CASSLQVAYEAFF.

This chain connects TRBV6-2 or TRBV6-3 to TRBJ2-1, with TRBD2 matching over 10 bases. The CDR3 runs to 14 residues. V lost 6 bases and J lost 6; bases outside the gene matches: 5. The germline gives CDR1 MNHEY, CDR2 SVGEGT. Here the CDR3 reads CASSQRGGVNEQFF. In nucleotides, the CDR3 is TGTGCCAGCAGCCAGCGGGGGGGCGTCAATGAGCAGTTCTTC.

The J gene is TRBJ1-3, the V gene TRBV2; unclear D gene. The CDR3 covers 15 residues. V gave up 1 base and J gave up 1 base, with 8 bases separating them. Germline values: CDR1 SNHLY, CDR2 FYNNEI. DNA for the CDR3: TGTGCCAGCAGTGAAGTAGCCCTATCTGGAAACACCATATATTTT. Its translation: CASSEVALSGNTIYF.